These T cell receptor beta chains were read from a single sample in a study of blood T cell repertoires in COVID-19. Some clones are missing from TCRdb's copy, which holds only in-frame ones; the method was immunoSEQ multiplex PCR. The table records 75,000 to 95,000 clones, around nine tenths of them present only once. Sequenced input: peripheral blood. The receptors originated from a woman between 55 and 75 years old with COVID-19, enrolled during active disease. Each CDR3 is given with its conserved first and last residue. The D gene is left open where the match is weak. Not every row has a clone size; where given, it reads once, few, many or a size class.

V gene	clone size	J gene	D gene	CDR3 DNA	CDR3 protein
TRBV3-1/TRBV3-2	NA	TRBJ2-3	NA	TGTGCCAGCAGCCAAGAAACTCTGCACTATTCCACAGATACGCAGTATTTT	CASSQETLHYSTDTQYF
TRBV7-8	NA	TRBJ1-5	TRBD1	TGTGCCAGCAGCCCTAGCGCAGGGGGGAATCAGCCCCAGCATTTT	CASSPSAGGNQPQHF
TRBV2	NA	TRBJ1-2	NA	TGTGCCAGCAGTAGCAGGGACTATGGCTACACCTTC	CASSSRDYGYTF
TRBV5-6	NA	TRBJ2-7	NA	TGTGCCAGCAGCCCGGCGGGCTCCTACGAGCAGTACTTC	CASSPAGSYEQYF
TRBV15	NA	TRBJ1-2	TRBD1	TGTGCCACCAGCAGAGGACTTGTCAGGGGGGCTCCTAACTATGGCTACACCTTC	CATSRGLVRGAPNYGYTF
TRBV19	once	TRBJ2-5	TRBD1	TGTGCCAGTAGTATACGCGGGACAGGGATAGAGACCCAGTACTTC	CASSIRGTGIETQYF
TRBV5-1	NA	TRBJ1-2	NA	TGCGCCAGCAGCTTGGGAGTAGGGGCCACGTACTATGGCTACACCTTC	CASSLGVGATYYGYTF
TRBV14	NA	TRBJ1-6	NA	TGTGCCAGCAGCCAAGTTGGAGGAGAGGGCTCACCCCTCCACTTT	CASSQVGGEGSPLHF
TRBV24-1	once	TRBJ2-5	TRBD1	TGTGCCACCAGTGATCCCGGGACAGGGTCGTGGGAGACCCAGTACTTC	CATSDPGTGSWETQYF
TRBV6-2/TRBV6-3	NA	TRBJ2-7	NA	TGTGCCAGCAGTTTAGGGTCCTCCGGGAAGCAGTACTTC	CASSLGSSGKQYF
TRBV28	few	TRBJ2-5	TRBD1	TGTGCCAGCAGTTCGGTCCCGCCCGGGACAGCGTACCAAGAGACCCAGTACTTC	CASSSVPPGTAYQETQYF
TRBV7-9	few	TRBJ2-7	TRBD1	TGTGCCAGCAGCCCAGCATGGTCGGACAGGGGGTTAACTGCCTACGAGCAGTACTTC	CASSPAWSDRGLTAYEQYF
TRBV5-1	NA	TRBJ1-6	NA	TGCGCCAGCAGCTTGGGTCCCAACCCCGGAGGGAATTCACCCCTCCACTTT	CASSLGPNPGGNSPLHF
TRBV6-6	few	TRBJ1-5	TRBD1	TGTGCCAGCCGTCCGGGACAGGGGGCGATTTTCACGCCCCAGCATTTT	CASRPGQGAIFTPQHF
TRBV4-1	NA	TRBJ2-3	NA	TGCGCCAGCAGCCAAGAATCAACAGGAAGGTTTACAGATACGCAGTATTTT	CASSQESTGRFTDTQYF
TRBV27	NA	TRBJ1-5	NA	TGTGCCAGCAGTCCACAATTCAGTCAGCCCCAGCATTTT	CASSPQFSQPQHF
TRBV28	NA	TRBJ1-6	NA	TGTGCCAGCAGTTCAGGAGGGGTTCTAGACTCACCCCTCCACTTT	CASSSGGVLDSPLHF
TRBV27	NA	TRBJ1-1	TRBD1	TGTGCCAGCAGCTGGGACAGGGGGCGGACTGAAGCTTTCTTT	CASSWDRGRTEAFF
TRBV3-1/TRBV3-2	few	TRBJ1-2	NA	TGTGCCAGCAGCCTCGAGGGCGGAGGCTACACCTTC	CASSLEGGGYTF
TRBV10-2	NA	TRBJ1-5	TRBD1	TGCGCCAGCAGCACAGGGGGCGCATCTAGCCAGCCCCAGCATTTT	CASSTGGASSQPQHF
TRBV5-4	NA	TRBJ1-5	NA	TGTGCCAGCCCCGTGTCGGACGGGACAAAATATAGCAATCAGCCCCAGCATTTT	CASPVSDGTKYSNQPQHF
TRBV5-1	NA	TRBJ2-7	NA	TGCGCCAGCAGCCCCCTTGGGGGGACTTCCTACGAGCAGTACTTC	CASSPLGGTSYEQYF
TRBV7-3	NA	TRBJ2-3	TRBD2	TGTGCCAGCAGCCTAGGACTAGCGGGGGGGCTGGATACGCAGTATTTT	CASSLGLAGGLDTQYF
TRBV10-2	NA	TRBJ1-5	NA	TGCGCCAGCAGTGAGTCTGGGGGCGGTCAGCCCCAGCATTTT	CASSESGGGQPQHF
TRBV10-3	NA	TRBJ2-2	NA	TGTGCCATCAGTGACCAGTCCTCCCGCACCGGGGAGCTGTTTTTT	CAISDQSSRTGELFF
TRBV6-2/TRBV6-3	NA	TRBJ1-4	NA	TGTGCCAGCAGCCGGCAGCAGGGGAATGAAAAACTGTTTTTT	CASSRQQGNEKLFF
TRBV5-1	NA	TRBJ2-5	TRBD2	TGCGCCAGCAGCTTGGAGCCTACTAGCGGGGGTCCAGAACAAGAGACCCAGTACTTC	CASSLEPTSGGPEQETQYF
TRBV15	NA	TRBJ1-5	NA	TGTGCCACCAGCAGAGATCGGGGAGCCCCCCAGCCCCAGCATTTT	CATSRDRGAPQPQHF
TRBV27	NA	TRBJ1-4	TRBD1	TGTGCCAGCAGTTATACAGGGGGCCCAACTAATGAAAAACTGTTTTTT	CASSYTGGPTNEKLFF
TRBV12-3/TRBV12-4	NA	TRBJ2-5	NA	TGTGCCAGCAGTCCTGGGAGTCCAGAGACCCAGTACTTC	CASSPGSPETQYF
TRBV4-2	NA	TRBJ2-3	TRBD2	TGTGCCAGCAGCCAAGCAGGGACTAGCGCCACAGATACGCAGTATTTT	CASSQAGTSATDTQYF
TRBV6-5	NA	TRBJ2-7	TRBD1	TGTGCCAGCAGTTCGCCTCGGACAGGGGTCTCCTACGAGCAGTACTTC	CASSSPRTGVSYEQYF
TRBV6-1	NA	TRBJ2-7	TRBD1	TGTGCCAGCAGTGAAGCCGACAGGGGAACATACGAGCAGTACTTC	CASSEADRGTYEQYF
TRBV6-5	NA	TRBJ1-2	NA	TGTGCCAGCAGTTACTCGACAAGATATGGCTACACCTTC	CASSYSTRYGYTF
TRBV7-9	NA	TRBJ1-2	TRBD1	TGTGCCAGCAGCCGGGACAGGGGTATGATCACCTACACCTTC	CASSRDRGMITYTF
TRBV19	NA	TRBJ2-5	NA	TGTGCCAGTAGTATAGTGGAGGGACAGTCCCAAGAGACCCAGTACTTC	CASSIVEGQSQETQYF
TRBV27	NA	TRBJ1-4	NA	TGTGCCAGCAGTCCCCGGAGGGATGGAGAAAAACTGTTTTTT	CASSPRRDGEKLFF
TRBV7-8	NA	TRBJ1-5	TRBD1	TGTGCCAGCAGCGCCCAGGGGGGCAATCAGCCCCAGCATTTT	CASSAQGGNQPQHF
TRBV24-1	NA	TRBJ2-1	NA	TGTGCCACCAGTGATTTGCAGGACACTAACAATGAGCAGTTCTTC	CATSDLQDTNNEQFF
TRBV9	few	TRBJ2-5	NA	TGTGCCAGCAGCGTAGAGGCAGGCTACGAGACCCAGTACTTC	CASSVEAGYETQYF
TRBV4-3	NA	TRBJ2-7	NA	TGCGCCAGCAGCCAAGTTCTGGCAGGAGAGCAGTACTTC	CASSQVLAGEQYF
TRBV3-1/TRBV3-2	NA	TRBJ1-2	NA	TGTGCCAGCAGCCCCCGGGTCTGGTCGGGCTACACCTTC	CASSPRVWSGYTF
TRBV6-5	once	TRBJ1-2	TRBD1	TGTGCCAGCAGTTACTCGAGAGGGGGCGGTGGTCGTCTCACCTTC	CASSYSRGGGGRLTF
TRBV6-2/TRBV6-3	NA	TRBJ2-7	TRBD1	TGTGCCAGCAGTTCCCCGGACAGGCGCACCTACGAGCAGTACTTC	CASSSPDRRTYEQYF
TRBV7-2	NA	TRBJ2-6	NA	TGTGCCAGCAGCCCCAGGACTTACGTGGCCAACGTCCTGACTTTC	CASSPRTYVANVLTF
TRBV11-1	NA	TRBJ1-1	NA	TGTGCCAGCAGCTTAGTTTCCTACACTGAAGCTTTCTTT	CASSLVSYTEAFF
TRBV6-6	NA	TRBJ1-1	NA	TGTGCCAGCAGTTACTCGAGTCAGAACACTGAAGCTTTCTTT	CASSYSSQNTEAFF
TRBV6-2/TRBV6-3	NA	TRBJ2-2	TRBD1	TGTGCCAGCAGTCGACAGGGGGCGCCCCCCGGGGAGCTGTTTTTT	CASSRQGAPPGELFF
TRBV6-5	NA	TRBJ2-7	NA	TGTGCCAGCACCCCGGCAGGGTCCGGCTACGAGCAGTACTTC	CASTPAGSGYEQYF
TRBV3-1/TRBV3-2	NA	TRBJ1-1	NA	TGTGCCAGCAGCCTCAGGCTGGGGGGGTCTGAAGCTTTCTTT	CASSLRLGGSEAFF
TRBV15	NA	TRBJ2-2	TRBD2	TGTGCCACCAGCACATTGGGGCAGCGGGGATGGGGGGAGCTGTTTTTT	CATSTLGQRGWGELFF
TRBV6-5	NA	TRBJ1-1	NA	TGTGCCAGCAGTCCACACGACAGAGTAAACACTGAAGCTTTCTTT	CASSPHDRVNTEAFF
TRBV6-1	NA	TRBJ1-4	NA	TGTGCCAGCAGGGAAGGCGGATCTAATGAAAAACTGTTTTTT	CASREGGSNEKLFF
TRBV10-3	NA	TRBJ2-3	NA	TGTGCCATCAGTGAGTTTGAACAGAGCACAGATACGCAGTATTTT	CAISEFEQSTDTQYF
TRBV3-1/TRBV3-2	once	TRBJ2-7	NA	TGTGCCAGCAGCCAAGACCGGGGGTCCTACGAGCAGTACTTC	CASSQDRGSYEQYF